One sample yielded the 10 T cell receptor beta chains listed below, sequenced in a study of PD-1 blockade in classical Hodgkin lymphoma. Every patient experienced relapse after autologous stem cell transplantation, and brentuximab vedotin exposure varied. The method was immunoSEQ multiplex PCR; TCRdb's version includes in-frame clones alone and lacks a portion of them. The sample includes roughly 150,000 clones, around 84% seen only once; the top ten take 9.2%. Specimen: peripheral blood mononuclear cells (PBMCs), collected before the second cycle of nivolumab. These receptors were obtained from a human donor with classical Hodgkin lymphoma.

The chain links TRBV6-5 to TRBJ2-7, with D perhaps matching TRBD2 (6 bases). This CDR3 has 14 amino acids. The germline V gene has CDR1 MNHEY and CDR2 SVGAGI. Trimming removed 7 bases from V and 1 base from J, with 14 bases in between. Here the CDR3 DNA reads TGTGCCAGCACCGTAGCGGAACTGTCCTACGAGCAGTACTTC. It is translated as CASTVAELSYEQYF.

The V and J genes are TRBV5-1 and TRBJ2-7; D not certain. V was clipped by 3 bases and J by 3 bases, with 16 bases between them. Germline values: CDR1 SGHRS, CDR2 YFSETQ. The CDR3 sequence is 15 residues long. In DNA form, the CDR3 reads TGCGCCAGCAGCTGGGCGAGGATAGGCGACTACGAGCAGTACTTC. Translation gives CASSWARIGDYEQYF.

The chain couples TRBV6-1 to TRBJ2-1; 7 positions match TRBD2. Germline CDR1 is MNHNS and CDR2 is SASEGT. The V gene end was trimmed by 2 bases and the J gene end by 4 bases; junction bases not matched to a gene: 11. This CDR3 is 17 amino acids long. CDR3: CASSEMTSPKPYNEQFF. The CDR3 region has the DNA TGTGCCAGCAGTGAAATGACTAGCCCAAAGCCTTACAATGAGCAGTTCTTC.

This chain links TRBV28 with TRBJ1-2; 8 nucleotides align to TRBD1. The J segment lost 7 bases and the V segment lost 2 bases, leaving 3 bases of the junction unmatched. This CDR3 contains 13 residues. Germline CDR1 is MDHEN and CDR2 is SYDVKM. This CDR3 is CASSLQGAIGYTF. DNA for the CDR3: TGTGCCAGCAGTTTACAGGGGGCGATTGGCTACACCTTC.

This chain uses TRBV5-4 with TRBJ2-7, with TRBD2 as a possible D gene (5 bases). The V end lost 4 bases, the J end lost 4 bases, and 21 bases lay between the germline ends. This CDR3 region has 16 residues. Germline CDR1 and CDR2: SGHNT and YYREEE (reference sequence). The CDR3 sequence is CASSQDLPSRAYEQYF. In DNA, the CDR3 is TGTGCCAGCAGCCAAGATTTACCTAGCCGGGCGTACGAGCAGTACTTC.

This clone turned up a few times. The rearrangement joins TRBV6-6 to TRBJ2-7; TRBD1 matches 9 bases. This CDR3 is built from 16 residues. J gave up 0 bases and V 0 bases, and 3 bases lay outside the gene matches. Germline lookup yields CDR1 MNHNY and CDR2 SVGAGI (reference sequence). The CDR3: CASSYSGQGSSYEQYF. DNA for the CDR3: TGTGCCAGCAGTTACTCGGGACAGGGAAGCTCCTACGAGCAGTACTTC.

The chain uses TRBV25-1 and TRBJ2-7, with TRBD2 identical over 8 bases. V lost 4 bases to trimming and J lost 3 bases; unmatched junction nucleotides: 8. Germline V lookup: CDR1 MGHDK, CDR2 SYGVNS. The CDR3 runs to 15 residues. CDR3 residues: CASSVPGTRDYEQYF. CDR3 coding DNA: TGTGCCAGCAGTGTACCCGGGACTAGGGACTACGAGCAGTACTTC.

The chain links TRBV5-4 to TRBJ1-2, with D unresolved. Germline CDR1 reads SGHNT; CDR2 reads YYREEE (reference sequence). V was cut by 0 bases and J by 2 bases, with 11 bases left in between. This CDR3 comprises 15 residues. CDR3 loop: CASSLVGRSNYGYTF. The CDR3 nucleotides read TGTGCCAGCAGCTTGGTCGGCAGGTCGAACTATGGCTACACCTTC.

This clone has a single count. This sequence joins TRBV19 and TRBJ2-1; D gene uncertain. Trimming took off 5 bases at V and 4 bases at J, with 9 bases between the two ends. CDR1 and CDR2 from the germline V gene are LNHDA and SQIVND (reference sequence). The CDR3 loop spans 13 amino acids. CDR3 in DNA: TGTGCCAGTAGTTTAACTGCTTACAATGAGCAGTTCTTC. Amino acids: CASSLTAYNEQFF.

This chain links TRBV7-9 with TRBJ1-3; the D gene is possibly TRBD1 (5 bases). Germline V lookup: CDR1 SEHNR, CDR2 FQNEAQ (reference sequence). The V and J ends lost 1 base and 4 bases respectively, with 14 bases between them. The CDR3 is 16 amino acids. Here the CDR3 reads CASSLVGHQEGNTIYF. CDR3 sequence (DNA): TGTGCCAGCAGCTTAGTGGGGCACCAGGAGGGAAACACCATATATTTT. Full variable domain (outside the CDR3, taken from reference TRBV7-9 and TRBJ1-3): DTGVSQNPRHKITKRGQNVTFRCDPISEHNRLYWYRQTLGQGPEFLTYFQNEAQLEKSRLLSDRFSAERPKGSFSTLEIQRTEQGDSAMYLCASSLVGHQEGNTIYFGEGSWLTVV.